This record covers a single TCR beta chain. This entry comes from a study of control samples from healthy donors and cancer patients. TCRdb keeps only in-frame clones here, not all; method: immunoSEQ multiplex PCR. The data contain more than 70,000 clones, 94% of them singletons. Trimming removed 3 bases at V and 8 bases at J, with 16 bases between. Germline CDR1 is KGHSH and CDR2 is LQKENI. The CDR3 runs to 14 residues. This chain links TRBV18 with TRBJ1-1; unclear D gene. This sequence originates from a woman aged 25 to 45 in good health. The sequencing input was blood. In nucleotides, the CDR3 is TGTGCCAGCTCACCCCTTCGGGAAGTGGTCGAAGCTTTCTTT. This sequence encodes CASSPLREVVEAFF.